What follows are 10 T cell receptor beta chains derived from one specimen sequenced in a study of CD8+ T cells in alopecia areata. Sample treatment: oral pan-JAK inhibitor, 5-10 mg twice daily. RNA was extracted and reverse transcribed into cDNA as the sequencing template. Some clones are missing from TCRdb's copy, which holds only in-frame ones; the method was immunoSEQ multiplex PCR. Of roughly 99,000 clones detected, roughly 84% appear once; the ten largest clones hold over 20%. The sample in question was CD8+ T cells sorted from blood, obtained at week 24, from a patient treated with tofacitinib. All receptors derive from a human donor with alopecia areata.

This clone was seen just once. This chain uses TRBV7-9 with TRBJ2-1; TRBD1 matches 8 bases. Germline V gene data show CDR1 as SEHNR and CDR2 as FQNEAQ (reference sequence). The CDR3 covers 16 residues. The ends lost 5 bases at V and 4 bases at J; junction bases unmatched: 10. CDR3 nucleotides: TGTGCCAGCAGCCCACTAGGACAGGGCCCTTACAATGAGCAGTTCTTC. This codes for CASSPLGQGPYNEQFF.

The chain carries TRBV7-8 and TRBJ2-5; 9 positions match TRBD1. Per the germline V gene, CDR1 is SGHVS and CDR2 is FQNEAQ. Germline trimming cut 1 base from V and 2 bases from J; bases unmatched to any gene: 5. The CDR3 totals 16 residues. CDR3: CASSLGIDRGQETQYF. The CDR3 DNA is TGTGCCAGCAGCTTAGGAATCGACAGGGGGCAAGAGACCCAGTACTTC.

The V and J genes are TRBV5-4 and TRBJ2-7; 10 positions agree with TRBD2. The CDR3 sequence is 13 residues long. Per germline, CDR1 SGHNT and CDR2 YYREEE (reference sequence). V was clipped by 2 bases and J by 6 bases; unmatched bases: 2. Written as DNA, the CDR3 is TGTGCCAGCAGCTTACGGACTAGCGGCGAGCAGTACTTC. It is translated as CASSLRTSGEQYF.

The chain joins TRBV27 to TRBJ1-6; D is unclear. The V end lost 6 bases, the J end lost 0 bases, and 15 bases lay between the germline ends. The CDR3 spans 17 residues. The germline V gene has CDR1 MNHEY and CDR2 SMNVEV (reference sequence). In DNA, the CDR3 is TGTGCCAGCAGCTGGAACCAACTTGGCTCCTATAATTCACCCCTCCACTTT. Translating it yields CASSWNQLGSYNSPLHF.

The chain links TRBV27 to TRBJ2-4; D is undetermined. From germline, CDR1 is MNHEY and CDR2 SMNVEV (reference sequence). V shed 5 bases and J shed 2 bases, with 19 bases lying between them. The CDR3 is 17 residues long. The CDR3 DNA reads as TGTGCCAGCAGTCTCACCCGACTGGTCACATCCAAAAACATTCAGTACTTC. This codes for CASSLTRLVTSKNIQYF.

This clone has ten or more counts. This sequence joins TRBV7-8 and TRBJ1-5, with 7 bases aligning to TRBD1. In germline, CDR1 is SGHVS, CDR2 FQNEAQ. This CDR3 region has 17 residues. Trimming at V came to 0 bases and at J to 1 base, leaving 6 bases not matched to a gene. In DNA, the CDR3 is TGTGCCAGCAGCTTAGCCCCCACACAGGGGAGCAATCAGCCCCAGCATTTT. Its translation is CASSLAPTQGSNQPQHF.

This clone occurred a few times. This chain links TRBV29-1 with TRBJ2-1; D gene unclear. Trimming pared 7 bases from V and 8 bases from J, leaving 15 bases between. The CDR3 runs to 12 residues. Germline assignment: CDR1 SQVTM and CDR2 ANQGSEA. This chain's CDR3 is CSAEARVDEQFF. CDR3 in DNA: TGCAGCGCCGAGGCTCGGGTGGATGAGCAGTTCTTC.

The rearrangement uses TRBV7-6 and TRBJ2-7, with D maybe TRBD1 (5 bases). This CDR3 spans 15 amino acids. Germline V lookup: CDR1 SGHVS, CDR2 FNYEAQ. V gave up 2 bases and J gave up 0 bases, with 11 bases separating them. CDR3 in DNA: TGTGCCAGCAGCTTATCTCAGGGCAACTCCTACGAGCAGTACTTC. This translates into CASSLSQGNSYEQYF.

This chain connects TRBV6-5 to TRBJ2-1; D possibly matches TRBD1 or TRBD2 (5 bases each). The V end lost 0 bases, the J end lost 0 bases, and 9 bases lay between the germline ends. The CDR3 extends over 16 amino acids. The germline gives CDR1 MNHEY, CDR2 SVGAGI. The CDR3 here is CASSYSRGSSYNEQFF. DNA for the CDR3: TGTGCCAGCAGTTACTCGAGGGGAAGCTCCTACAATGAGCAGTTCTTC.

This chain uses TRBV29-1 with TRBJ1-2; 7 bases line up with TRBD1. The CDR3 loop spans 11 amino acids. CDR1 is SQVTM, CDR2 ANQGSEA, per germline. V lost 6 bases to trimming and J lost 8 bases; unmatched junction nucleotides: 6. The CDR3 spells CSVFDRAGYTF. The CDR3 coding sequence is TGCAGCGTCTTTGACAGGGCGGGCTACACCTTC.